At least ten counts were recorded for the clone carrying this TCR beta chain. These data originate in a study of T-cell reconstitution after alpha-beta-depleted transplantation in children. Unique molecular identifiers were used in preparing the TCRbeta library. MiXCR, applied by TCRdb to the PCR reads, yields one record per CDR3 protein. The sample contains around 300,000 distinct CDR3 sequences, around a tenth of which appear only once. Germline CDR1 is SGHAT and CDR2 is FQNNGV. The CDR3 consists of 15 residues. V was clipped by 3 bases and J by 2 bases, with 11 bases between them. This sequence joins TRBV11-2 and TRBJ1-3; D gene unclear. This sample comprised PBMCs, obtained before TCRalphabeta/CD19-depleted stem cell transplant. The origin of this receptor is a boy in the first two years of life with acute myeloid leukemia, due to receive a stem cell transplant. The CDR3 DNA reads TGTGCCAGCAGCTTTTCACAGATCGCTGGAAACACCATATATTTT. Encoded protein: CASSFSQIAGNTIYF.